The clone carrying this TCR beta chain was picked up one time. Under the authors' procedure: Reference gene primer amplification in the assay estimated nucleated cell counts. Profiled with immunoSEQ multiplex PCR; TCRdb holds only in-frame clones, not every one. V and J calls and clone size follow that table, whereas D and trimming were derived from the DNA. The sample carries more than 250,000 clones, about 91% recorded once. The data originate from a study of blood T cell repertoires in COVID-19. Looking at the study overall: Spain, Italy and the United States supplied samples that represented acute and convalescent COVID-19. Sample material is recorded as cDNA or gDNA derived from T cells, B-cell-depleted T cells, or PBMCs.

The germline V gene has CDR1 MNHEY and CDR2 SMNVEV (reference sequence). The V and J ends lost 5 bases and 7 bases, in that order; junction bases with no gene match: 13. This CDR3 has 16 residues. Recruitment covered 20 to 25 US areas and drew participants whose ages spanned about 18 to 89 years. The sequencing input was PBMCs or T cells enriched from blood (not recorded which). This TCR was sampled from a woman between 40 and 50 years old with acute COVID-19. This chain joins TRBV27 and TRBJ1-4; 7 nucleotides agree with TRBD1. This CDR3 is CASSPSRQGLGEKLFF. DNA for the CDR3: TGTGCCAGCAGTCCCAGTCGACAGGGTCTAGGTGAAAAACTGTTTTTT.